This TCR beta chain was sequenced in a study of cytomegalovirus exposure and HLA in healthy donors. Trimming removed 4 bases from V and 3 bases from J; junction bases left unmatched: 2. The CDR3 is made up of 14 amino acids. Germline CDR1 is SGHTA and CDR2 is FQGNSA. This clone was picked up a small number of times. 13 Jbeta primers and 60 Vbeta primers were used for the PCR. Data came from immunoSEQ multiplex PCR; TCRdb stores just in-frame clones and leaves some out. The table lists 140,000 or so clones, over 8% of them singletons, with 1.5% to 2% in the top ten. The TCR sequence derives from a male donor in good health and CMV-seronegative. The source material was PBMCs. The J gene is TRBJ2-7, the V gene TRBV7-2, with 11 nucleotides matching TRBD1. The CDR3, as DNA: TGTGCCAGCAGCTCCGGGACAGGGGGCTACGAGCAGTACTTC. Protein sequence: CASSSGTGGYEQYF.